This T cell receptor (beta chain) came from a study of blood T cell repertoires in COVID-19. About the study: Samples taken during acute and convalescent COVID-19 were collected in the United States, Italy and Spain. Nucleic acid was either cDNA or gDNA, and it came from T cells, B-cell-depleted T cells, or PBMCs.

As processed by the authors: Nucleated cell counts were estimated from reference gene primer amplification. The table came from immunoSEQ multiplex PCR; TCRdb's copy has only in-frame clones and leaves some out. V, J and clone size are those of that table, while D and trimming were read from the DNA. The sample has roughly 220,000 clones, roughly 84% seen once. This clone was seen once. This CDR3 region has 16 residues. Germline V gives CDR1 SEHNR, CDR2 FQNEAQ (reference sequence). Losses at the gene ends were 5 bases for V and 7 bases for J; bases not matched to a gene: 9. Sequencing was performed on peripheral blood. The chain joins TRBV7-9 to TRBJ2-1, with TRBD2 identical over 12 bases. The receptor's source is a man aged 45-65 years who had recovered from COVID-19. The CDR3 nucleotides read TGTGCCAGCAGCCAATGGGAACTAGCGGGAGGTAATGAGCAGTTCTTC. It yields the protein CASSQWELAGGNEQFF.